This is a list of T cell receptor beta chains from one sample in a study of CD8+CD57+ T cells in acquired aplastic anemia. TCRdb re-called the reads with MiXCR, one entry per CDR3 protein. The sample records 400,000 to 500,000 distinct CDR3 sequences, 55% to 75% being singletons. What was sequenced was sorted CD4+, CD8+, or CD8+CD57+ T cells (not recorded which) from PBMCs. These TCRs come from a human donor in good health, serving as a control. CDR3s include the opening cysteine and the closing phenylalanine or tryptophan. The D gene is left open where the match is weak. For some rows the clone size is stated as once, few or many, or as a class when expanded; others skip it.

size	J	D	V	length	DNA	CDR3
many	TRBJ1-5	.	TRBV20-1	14	TGCAGTGCTAGAGATCCCGGACAGAATCAGCCCCAGCATTTT	CSARDPGQNQPQHF
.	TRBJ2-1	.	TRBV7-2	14	TGTGCCAGCAGCTTCCCCTGGATGGGCACTGAAGCTTTCTTC	CASSFPWMGTEAFF
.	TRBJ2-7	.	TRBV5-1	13	TGCGCCAGCAGCTTGGGGAGCTTATATGAGCAGTACTTC	CASSLGSLYEQYF
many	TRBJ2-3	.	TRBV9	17	TGTGCCAGCAGCGCTTACGGGGGCGCTGGGGGCCCAGATACGCAGTATTTT	CASSAYGGAGGPDTQYF
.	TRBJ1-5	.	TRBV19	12	TGTGCCAGTAGTTGGACGGGTCAGCCCCAGCATTTT	CASSWTGQPQHF
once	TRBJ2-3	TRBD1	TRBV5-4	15	TGTGCCAGCAGCCCACAGGGGGGAGCGGGTGATACGCAGTATTTT	CASSPQGGAGDTQYF
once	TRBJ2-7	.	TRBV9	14	TGTGCCACCAGCCGGTCCGCTCATACCTACGACGAGTACTTC	CATSRSAHTYDEYF
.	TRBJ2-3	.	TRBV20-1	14	TGCAGTGCTAGTCGCGCGGGGCGCACCGACACGCAGTATTTT	CSASRAGRTDTQYF
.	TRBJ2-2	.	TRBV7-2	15	TGTGCCAGCAGCTTAGAGGGTAGCAGCACAGGAGATCTGTTTTTT	CASSLEGSSTGDLFF
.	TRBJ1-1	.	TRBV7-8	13	TGTGCCAGCAGCTTACCCCAAAGCACTGAAGCTTTCTTT	CASSLPQSTEAFF
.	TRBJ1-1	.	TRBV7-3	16	TGTGCCAGCAGCTTGGCGTTCCGGAGCGGTCGGACTGACGCTTTCTTT	CASSLAFRSGRTDAFF